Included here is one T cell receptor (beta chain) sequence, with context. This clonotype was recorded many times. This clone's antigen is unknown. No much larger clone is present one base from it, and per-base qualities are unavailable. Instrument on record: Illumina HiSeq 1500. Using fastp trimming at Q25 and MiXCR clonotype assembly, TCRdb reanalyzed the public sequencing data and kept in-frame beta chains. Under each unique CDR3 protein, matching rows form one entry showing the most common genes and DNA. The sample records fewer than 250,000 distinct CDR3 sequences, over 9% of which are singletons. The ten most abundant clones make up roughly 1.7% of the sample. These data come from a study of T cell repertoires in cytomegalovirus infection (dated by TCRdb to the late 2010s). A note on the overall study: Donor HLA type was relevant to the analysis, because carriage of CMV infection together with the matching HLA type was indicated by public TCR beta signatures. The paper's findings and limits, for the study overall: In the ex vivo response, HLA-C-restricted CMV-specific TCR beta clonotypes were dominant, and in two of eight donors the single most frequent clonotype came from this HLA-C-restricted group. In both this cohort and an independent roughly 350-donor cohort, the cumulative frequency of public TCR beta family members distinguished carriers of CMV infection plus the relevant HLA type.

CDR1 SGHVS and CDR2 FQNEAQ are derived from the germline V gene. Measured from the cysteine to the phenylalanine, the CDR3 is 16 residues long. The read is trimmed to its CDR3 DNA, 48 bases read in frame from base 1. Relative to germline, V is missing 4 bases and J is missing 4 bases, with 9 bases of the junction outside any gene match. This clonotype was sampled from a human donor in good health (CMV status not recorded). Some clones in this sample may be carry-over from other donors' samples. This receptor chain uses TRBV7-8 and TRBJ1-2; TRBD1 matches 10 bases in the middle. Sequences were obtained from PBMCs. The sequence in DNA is TGTGCCAGCAGCTATCCGGGACAGGGGTTTCTCTATGGCTACACCTTC. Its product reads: CASSYPGQGFLYGYTF.